One sample yielded the 9 T cell receptor beta chains listed below, sequenced in a study of technical replicates of blood from a handful of donors. Sequencing was performed with immunoSEQ multiplex PCR; in TCRdb, only in-frame clones are kept and a portion is missing. The sample holds tens of thousands of clones; about 96% are singletons and the top ten take roughly 0.28%. The sample consisted of T cells isolated from PBMCs. These receptors came from a human donor in good health.

The count of this clone is one. The rearrangement joins TRBV18 to TRBJ1-1, with 8 nucleotides matching TRBD1. Looked up from germline, CDR1 is KGHSH and CDR2 is LQKENI. J gave up 1 base and V 2 bases, and 3 bases lay outside the gene matches. The CDR3 is 15 amino acids. The CDR3 sequence is CASSPFGQGNTEAFF. The CDR3 nucleotides read TGTGCCAGCTCACCATTTGGACAGGGGAACACTGAAGCTTTCTTT.

This chain connects TRBV5-1 to TRBJ2-1, with TRBD2 matching over 9 bases. V trimming: 5 bases; J trimming: 1 base; junction bases outside the gene matches: 7. This CDR3 contains 16 residues. Germline V CDR1 and CDR2: SGHRS, YFSETQ. The CDR3 nucleotides read TGCGCCAGCAGGTACATAGCGGGAGTATCCTACAATGAGCAGTTCTTC. Translated: CASRYIAGVSYNEQFF.

This sequence joins TRBV5-1 and TRBJ1-3; D not resolved. Germline V gives CDR1 SGHRS, CDR2 YFSETQ. The CDR3 has 16 residues. V gave up 3 bases and J gave up 2 bases, with 15 bases separating them. The CDR3 nucleotides read TGCGCCAGCAGCTGGCTCGAGGGTGCTCCTGGAAACACCATATATTTT. It is translated as CASSWLEGAPGNTIYF.

The genes are TRBV28 and TRBJ1-2; D is unresolved. CDR1 MDHEN and CDR2 SYDVKM come from the germline V gene. The V and J ends lost 1 base and 0 bases respectively, with 15 bases between them. This CDR3 region has 17 residues. CDR3 coding DNA: TGTGCCAGCAGTTTATTGATAGTATGGGGAGCTAACTATGGCTACACCTTC. It is translated as CASSLLIVWGANYGYTF.

The chain carries TRBV6-5 and TRBJ2-1; a possible D gene is TRBD2 (5 bases). V lost 5 bases and J lost 9, with 14 bases in between. Per germline, CDR1 MNHEY and CDR2 SVGAGI. The CDR3 runs to 13 residues. CDR3 nucleotides: TGTGCCAGCAGTCGGGGTCAGCAGACTGAGCAGTTCTTC. Translation gives CASSRGQQTEQFF.

The chain is built from TRBV28 and TRBJ2-7; 8 bases are a match to TRBD1. This CDR3 spans 15 amino acids. With V trimmed by 7 bases and J by 2 bases, 10 bases remained unmatched. Germline V gives CDR1 MDHEN, CDR2 SYDVKM. CDR3 sequence reads: CASNPGAQGAYEQYF. The DNA for the CDR3 is TGTGCCAGCAACCCTGGGGCACAGGGGGCCTACGAGCAGTACTTC.

The chain combines TRBV28 with TRBJ1-3; possible D gene TRBD1, 6 bases. With 2 bases removed from V and 0 bases from J, the gap between germline ends came to 11 bases. CDR1 and CDR2 (germline): MDHEN, SYDVKM. The CDR3 has 16 amino acids. For the CDR3, the DNA is TGTGCCAGCAGTTTACCTCGGACAGTCTCTGGAAACACCATATATTTT. Translated: CASSLPRTVSGNTIYF. The full variable domain, in which reference TRBV28 and TRBJ1-3 provide the parts outside the CDR3, is DVKVTQSSRYLVKRTGEKVFLECVQDMDHENMFWYRQDPGLGLRLIYFSYDVKMKEKGDIPEGYSVSREKKERFSLILESASTNQTSMYLCASSLPRTVSGNTIYFGEGSWLTVV.

The V call is TRBV28, the J call TRBJ2-7, with D perhaps matching TRBD1 (6 bases). CDR3 size: 14 residues. Per germline, CDR1 MDHEN and CDR2 SYDVKM. V lost 6 bases and J lost 3, with 15 bases in between. The CDR3 DNA sequence: TGTGCCAGCAGCGCCGGCTCAGGGGTCTACGAGCAGTACTTC. Amino acid sequence: CASSAGSGVYEQYF.

The gene calls are TRBV2 and TRBJ2-5, with 8 bases matching TRBD1. V trimming: 6 bases; J trimming: 5 bases; junction bases outside the gene matches: 5. The germline gives CDR1 SNHLY, CDR2 FYNNEI. The CDR3 has 13 residues. The CDR3 sequence: CASRMDRAETQYF. The CDR3 DNA follows: TGTGCCAGCAGGATGGACAGGGCGGAGACCCAGTACTTC.